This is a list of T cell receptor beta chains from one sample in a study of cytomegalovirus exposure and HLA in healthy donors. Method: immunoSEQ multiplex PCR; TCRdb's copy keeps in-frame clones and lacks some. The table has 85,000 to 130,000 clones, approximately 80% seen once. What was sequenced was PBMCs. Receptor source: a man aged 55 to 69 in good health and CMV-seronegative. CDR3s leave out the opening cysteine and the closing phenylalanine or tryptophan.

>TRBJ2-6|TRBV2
ASSGDRGRISNVLT
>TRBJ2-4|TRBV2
ASSEDMGLAKNIQY
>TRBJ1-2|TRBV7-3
ASSLTEIIKGQHYGYT
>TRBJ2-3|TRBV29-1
SVDSGVDTQY
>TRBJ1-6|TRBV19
ASSRRDNLAPLH
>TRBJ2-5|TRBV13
ASTGTGVGGETQY
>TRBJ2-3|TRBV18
ASSPKLGGITDTQY
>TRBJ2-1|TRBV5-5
ASSSSGYPYNEQF
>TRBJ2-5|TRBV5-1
ASSSGLPGETQY
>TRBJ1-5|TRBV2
ASSKWANQPQH
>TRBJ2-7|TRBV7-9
ASSPPPGQGSYEQY
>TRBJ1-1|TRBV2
ASSGLGGPPPV
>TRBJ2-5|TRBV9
ASSVQGGWETQY
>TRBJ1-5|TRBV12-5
ASGTGFGNQPQH
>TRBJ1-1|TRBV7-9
ASSYGQGYTEAF
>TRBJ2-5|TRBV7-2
ASSLEVVQTQY
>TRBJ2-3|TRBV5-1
ASSLGFGGPDTQY
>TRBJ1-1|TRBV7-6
ASSLGGVTEAF